These 21 T cell receptor beta chains originate from one sample sequenced in a study of blood T cell repertoires in COVID-19. Some clones are missing from TCRdb's copy, which holds only in-frame ones; the method was immunoSEQ multiplex PCR. The table records around 200,000 clones, less than 85% of them present only once. Sequencing used PBMCs or T cells enriched from blood (not recorded which). The origin of the receptors is a man in his forties who had recovered from COVID-19.

The rearrangement uses TRBV7-9 and TRBJ1-1; weak D call: TRBD1 (6 bases). V gave up 5 bases and J gave up 8 bases, with 12 bases separating them. Germline-derived CDR1 and CDR2 are SEHNR and FQNEAQ (reference sequence). This CDR3 contains 12 residues. CDR3 in DNA: TGTGCCAGCAGCGGAGGGGGACTAGAAGCTTTCTTT. It codes for CASSGGGLEAFF.

The V call is TRBV27, the J call TRBJ1-1; 10 bases are a match to TRBD1. The CDR3 is 14 residues long. Trimming at V came to 5 bases and at J to 5 bases, leaving 5 bases not matched to a gene. The germline CDR1 and CDR2 sequences are MNHEY and SMNVEV (reference sequence). The DNA for the CDR3 is TGTGCCAGCAGTATAGGGACAGGGGCTACTGAAGCTTTCTTT. This encodes CASSIGTGATEAFF.

The chain has TRBV9 and TRBJ2-1; 12 nucleotides agree with TRBD2. The germline V gene encodes CDR1 SGDLS and CDR2 YYNGEE. V dropped 4 bases and J dropped 0; count of bases not matched to a gene: 2. The CDR3 spans 16 residues. CDR3 sequence reads: CASSSTSGSSYNEQFF. The CDR3 bases are TGTGCCAGCAGCTCGACTAGCGGGAGCTCCTACAATGAGCAGTTCTTC.

This chain links TRBV18 with TRBJ1-2; 10 bases are shared with TRBD1. Per the germline V gene, CDR1 is KGHSH and CDR2 is LQKENI. There are 15 residues in the CDR3. V was pared by 4 bases and J by 7 bases, with 9 bases of the junction left unmatched. In DNA, the CDR3 is TGTGCCAGCTCACAAATGACAGGGGGCGCCCTTGGCTACACCTTC. It yields the protein CASSQMTGGALGYTF.

The chain has TRBV7-9 and TRBJ1-1, with 8 bases matching TRBD1. V gave up 6 bases and J gave up 1 base; unmatched junction bases: 4. There are 14 residues in the CDR3. CDR1 SEHNR and CDR2 FQNEAQ come from the germline V gene (reference sequence). The CDR3 coding sequence is TGTGCCAGCAGTCAGGGGGCTTCGAACACTGAAGCTTTCTTT. This translates into CASSQGASNTEAFF.

In this sample, this clone turned up once. The V gene is TRBV25-1, the J gene TRBJ1-4; TRBD1 agrees at 8 bases. Trimming took 9 bases from V and 8 from J; bases not matched to a gene: 5. This CDR3 spans 12 amino acids. The germline V gene encodes CDR1 MGHDK and CDR2 SYGVNS. The DNA for the CDR3 is TGTGCCAGTACAGGGGGGAGAGAAAAACTGTTTTTT. Translating gives CASTGGREKLFF.

The chain is built from TRBV30 and TRBJ1-1; possible D gene TRBD1, 5 bases. Trimming left V 3 bases short and J 0 bases short, with 11 bases between. This CDR3 spans 14 amino acids. Germline CDR1 reads GTSNPN; CDR2 reads SVGIG (reference sequence). The CDR3 nucleotides are TGTGCCTGGAGCCTCTACAGGCTGAACACTGAAGCTTTCTTT. It is translated as CAWSLYRLNTEAFF.

This clone was found once. The chain has TRBV24-1 and TRBJ2-7, with 7 bases aligning to TRBD2. Germline V gene lookup returns CDR1 KGHDR and CDR2 SFDVKD. Trimming took 2 bases from V and 5 from J; bases not matched to a gene: 2. CDR3 length equals 13 residues. The CDR3 DNA reads TGTGCCACCAGTGATTGGGCGGGAGACGAGCAGTACTTC. Encoded protein: CATSDWAGDEQYF.

V gene TRBV2 combines with J gene TRBJ1-5; D remains ambiguous. Germline loops: CDR1 SNHLY, CDR2 FYNNEI. V was shortened by 4 bases and J by 5 bases, with 9 bases between the two germline ends. This CDR3 spans 13 amino acids. The CDR3 DNA sequence: TGTGCCAGCAGTGCGCAGCTAGATCAGCCCCAGCATTTT. Its translation: CASSAQLDQPQHF.

CDR3 loop: CASSLEGGSSYNEQFF. The CDR3 coding sequence is TGTGCCAGCAGCTTAGAGGGCGGGAGCTCCTACAATGAGCAGTTCTTC. The J gene is TRBJ2-1, the V gene TRBV13; TRBD2 matches 7 bases. The length of the CDR3 is 16 residues. CDR1 is PRHDT, CDR2 FYEKMQ, per germline (reference sequence). V dropped 1 base and J dropped 0; count of bases not matched to a gene: 3. Based on the CDR3 plus reference TRBV13 and TRBJ2-1, the full variable domain is AAGVIQSPRHLIKEKRETATLKCYPIPRHDTVYWYQQGPGQDPQFLISFYEKMQSDKGSIPDRFSAQQFSDYHSELNMSSLELGDSALYFCASSLEGGSSYNEQFFGPGTRLTVL.

The V and J genes are TRBV6-5 and TRBJ2-7, with D perhaps TRBD1 (6 bases). Trimming took off 8 bases at V and 2 bases at J, with 13 bases between the two ends. Germline V gene sequence: CDR1 MNHEY, CDR2 SVGAGI. The CDR3 contains 13 residues. This CDR3 is CASLTGYPYEQYF. The CDR3, as DNA: TGTGCCAGCCTAACAGGGTATCCCTACGAGCAGTACTTC.

This clone was found a few times. J is TRBJ1-4 and V is TRBV6-2 or TRBV6-3; 11 nucleotides line up with TRBD1. The CDR3 is 15 amino acids. Germline V CDR1 and CDR2: MNHEY, SVGEGT. The ends lost 5 bases at V and 7 bases at J; junction bases unmatched: 6. In nucleotides, the CDR3 is TGTGCCAGCAGTCGATCCGGGACAGGGGGTGAAAAACTGTTTTTT. Its translation is CASSRSGTGGEKLFF.

The rearrangement uses TRBV5-6 and TRBJ1-6, with 11 bases matching TRBD1. V trimming: 9 bases; J trimming: 10 bases; junction bases outside the gene matches: 3. The CDR3 is 12 residues long. Germline-derived CDR1 and CDR2 are SGHDT and YYEEEE. CDR3 sequence (DNA): TGTGCCACCGGGACAGGGGGATCACCCCTCCACTTT. Its protein is CATGTGGSPLHF.

The V call is TRBV12-3 or TRBV12-4, the J call TRBJ1-2, with 7 positions matching TRBD1. There are 13 residues in the CDR3. Trimming removed 6 bases from V and 2 bases from J; junction bases left unmatched: 3. CDR3 loop: CASRSDRNYGYTF. Here the CDR3 DNA reads TGTGCCAGCAGGTCGGACAGGAACTATGGCTACACCTTC.

The V gene is TRBV10-3, the J gene TRBJ1-1; D perhaps matches TRBD1 (5 bases). Trimming removed 10 bases from V and 3 bases from J, with 18 bases in between. The length of the CDR3 is 14 residues. Looked up from germline, CDR1 is ENHRY and CDR2 is SYGVKD. CDR3 sequence reads: CATTNMGGDTEAFF. The DNA for the CDR3 is TGTGCCACCACGAACATGGGAGGGGACACTGAAGCTTTCTTT.

The rearrangement links TRBV29-1 to TRBJ1-1, with a weak D call TRBD1 (5 bases). The CDR3 has 17 residues. Trimming took 4 bases from V and 0 from J, leaving 21 bases between them. CDR1 and CDR2 from the germline V gene are SQVTM and ANQGSEA. The CDR3 DNA reads as TGCAGCGTTGTGGAGTTATGGACACAACCTATGAACACTGAAGCTTTCTTT. Protein product: CSVVELWTQPMNTEAFF. The variable domain in full, completed from reference TRBV29-1 and TRBJ1-1, reads SAVISQKPSRDICQRGTSLTIQCQVDSQVTMMFWYRQQPGQSLTLIATANQGSEATYESGFVIDKFPISRPNLTFSTLTVSNMSPEDSSIYLCSVVELWTQPMNTEAFFGQGTRLTVV.

This rearrangement joins TRBV5-6 to TRBJ1-5, with no clear D. Trimming removed 4 bases from V and 3 bases from J, with 5 bases in between. Germline CDR1 reads SGHDT; CDR2 reads YYEEEE. The CDR3 totals 12 residues. For the CDR3, the DNA is TGTGCCAGCAGCATTCTCAATCAGCCCCAGCATTTT. Protein sequence: CASSILNQPQHF.

This chain links TRBV9 with TRBJ1-2; D is unresolved. Trimming removed 3 bases from V and 8 bases from J, with 20 bases in between. Per germline, CDR1 SGDLS and CDR2 YYNGEE. The CDR3 runs 15 residues. The CDR3, as DNA: TGTGCCAGCAGCGGAAGGTTCTACGGAACTAGCGGCTACACCTTC. Translated, it gives CASSGRFYGTSGYTF.

This chain links TRBV5-1 with TRBJ2-5; no clear D gene. CDR3 size: 14 residues. Germline assignment: CDR1 SGHRS and CDR2 YFSETQ. V lost 0 bases, J lost 4 bases, and 10 bases lay in between. The CDR3 sequence: CASSLAPNLETQYF. The CDR3 DNA follows: TGCGCCAGCAGCTTGGCGCCTAACCTAGAGACCCAGTACTTC.

The chain links TRBV5-1 to TRBJ2-1; the match to TRBD2 covers 11 bases. This CDR3 is built from 17 residues. Germline lookup yields CDR1 SGHRS and CDR2 YFSETQ. Trimming took 4 bases from V and 5 from J; bases not matched to a gene: 11. In nucleotides, the CDR3 is TGCGCCAGCAGCATGACTAGCGGGATCTCGCACCACAATGAGCAGTTCTTC. As protein: CASSMTSGISHHNEQFF.

The chain carries TRBV30 and TRBJ1-2; unclear D gene. The length of the CDR3 is 12 residues. V was pared by 2 bases and J by 8 bases, with 12 bases between. Germline CDR1 and CDR2: GTSNPN and SVGIG (reference sequence). The CDR3 DNA reads as TGTGCCTGGAGTCTTCCGGTCGGGGGCTACACCTTC. Its protein product is CAWSLPVGGYTF.